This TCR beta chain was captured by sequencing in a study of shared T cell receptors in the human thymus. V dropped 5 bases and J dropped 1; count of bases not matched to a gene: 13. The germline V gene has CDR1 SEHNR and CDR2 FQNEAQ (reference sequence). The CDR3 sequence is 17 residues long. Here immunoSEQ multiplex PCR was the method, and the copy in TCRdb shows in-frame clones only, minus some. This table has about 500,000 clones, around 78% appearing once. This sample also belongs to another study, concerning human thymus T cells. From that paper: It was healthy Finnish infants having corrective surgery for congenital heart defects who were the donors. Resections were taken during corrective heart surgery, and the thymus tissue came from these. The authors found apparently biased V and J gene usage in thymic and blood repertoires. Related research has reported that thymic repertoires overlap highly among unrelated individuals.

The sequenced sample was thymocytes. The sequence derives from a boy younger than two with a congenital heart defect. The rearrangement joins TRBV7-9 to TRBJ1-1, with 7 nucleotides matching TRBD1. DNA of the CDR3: TGTGCCAGCAGCACCTTGCGACAGGGACCCAAGAACACTGAAGCTTTCTTT. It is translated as CASSTLRQGPKNTEAFF.